The clone carrying this TCR beta chain was seen ten or more times. Measured with immunoSEQ multiplex PCR; TCRdb has only the in-frame clones, and not every one. Among tens of thousands of clones listed, around 80% were seen once. Germline V lookup: CDR1 SGHRS, CDR2 YFSETQ. The CDR3 has 15 residues. The V segment lost 4 bases and the J segment 0 bases; nucleotides outside the gene matches: 3. Those enrolled in Seattle joined during active infection and were followed longitudinally afterward. The sample is drawn from a study of blood T cell repertoires in COVID-19. Study-wide background: The United States, Italy and Spain provided the acute and convalescent COVID-19 samples. T cells, B-cell-depleted T cells, or PBMCs provided the cDNA or gDNA that served as material.

The sequenced material came from peripheral blood. The receptor comes from a woman aged 80 or over with COVID-19, enrolled during active disease. The rearrangement links TRBV5-1 to TRBJ2-1, with 8 bases lining up with TRBD1. The CDR3 DNA follows: TGCGCCAGCAGCGCGACAGGGGTCTCCTACAATGAGCAGTTCTTC. Translated, it gives CASSATGVSYNEQFF.